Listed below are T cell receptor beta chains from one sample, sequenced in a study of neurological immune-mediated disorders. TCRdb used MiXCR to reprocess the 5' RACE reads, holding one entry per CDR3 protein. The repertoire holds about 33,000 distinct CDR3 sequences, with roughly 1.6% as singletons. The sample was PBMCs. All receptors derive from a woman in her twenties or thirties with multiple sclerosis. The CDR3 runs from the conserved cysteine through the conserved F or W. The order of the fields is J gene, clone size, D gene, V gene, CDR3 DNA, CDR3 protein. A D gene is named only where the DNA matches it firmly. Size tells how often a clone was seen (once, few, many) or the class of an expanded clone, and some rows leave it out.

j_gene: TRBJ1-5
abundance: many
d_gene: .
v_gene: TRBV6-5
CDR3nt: TGTGCCAGCAGTTACTCGGGGTTGTATCAGCCCCAGCATTTT
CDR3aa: CASSYSGLYQPQHF

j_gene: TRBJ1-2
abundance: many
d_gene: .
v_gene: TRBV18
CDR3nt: TGTGCCAGCTCATCCGGGGAGGGCCGAATAGGAGGCTACACCTTC
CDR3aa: CASSSGEGRIGGYTF

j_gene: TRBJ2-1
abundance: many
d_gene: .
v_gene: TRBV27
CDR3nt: TGTGCCAGCAGTTTCCGGGGGCCCTCCTACAATGAGCAGTTCTTC
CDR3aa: CASSFRGPSYNEQFF

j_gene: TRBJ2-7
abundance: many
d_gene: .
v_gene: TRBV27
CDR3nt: TGTGCCAGTGGACACGGCTCCTACGAGCAGTACTTC
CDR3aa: CASGHGSYEQYF

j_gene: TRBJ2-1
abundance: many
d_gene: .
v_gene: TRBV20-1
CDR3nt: TGCAGTGCCCTAATCGACGATGAGCAGTTCTTC
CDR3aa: CSALIDDEQFF

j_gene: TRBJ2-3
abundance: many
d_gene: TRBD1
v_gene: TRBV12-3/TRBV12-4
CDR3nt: TGTGCCAGCAGTCTAGGACAGGGTTACACAGATACGCAGTATTTT
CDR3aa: CASSLGQGYTDTQYF

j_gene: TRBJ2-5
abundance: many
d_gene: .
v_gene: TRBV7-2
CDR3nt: TGTGCCAGCAGCCCTAAAGAGACCCAGTACTTC
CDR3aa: CASSPKETQYF

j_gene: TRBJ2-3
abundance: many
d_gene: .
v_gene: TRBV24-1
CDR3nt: TGTGCCACCAGTGACAATCTAAGCGGGTCGGGGGATACGCAGTATTTT
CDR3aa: CATSDNLSGSGDTQYF

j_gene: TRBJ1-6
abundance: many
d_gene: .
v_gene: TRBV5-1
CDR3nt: TGCGCCAGCAGCTTGGCCTTCGGACAGCGTAATTCACCCCTCCACTTT
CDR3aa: CASSLAFGQRNSPLHF

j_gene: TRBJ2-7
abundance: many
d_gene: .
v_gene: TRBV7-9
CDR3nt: TGTGCCAGCAGCGGGGGACCAACTTCCTACGAGCAGTACTTC
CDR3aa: CASSGGPTSYEQYF

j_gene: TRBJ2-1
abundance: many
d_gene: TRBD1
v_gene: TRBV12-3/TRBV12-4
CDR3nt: TGTGCCAGCAGGGACAGGGGGCCCAATGAGCAGTTCTTC
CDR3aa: CASRDRGPNEQFF

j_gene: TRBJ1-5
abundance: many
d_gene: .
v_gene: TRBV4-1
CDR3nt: TGCGCCAGCAGCCGTATTGGGAGCAATCAGCCCCAGCATTTT
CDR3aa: CASSRIGSNQPQHF

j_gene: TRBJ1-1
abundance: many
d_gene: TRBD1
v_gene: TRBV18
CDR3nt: TGTGCCAGCTCAGAGGACAGGGTGGACACTGAAGCTTTCTTT
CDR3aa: CASSEDRVDTEAFF

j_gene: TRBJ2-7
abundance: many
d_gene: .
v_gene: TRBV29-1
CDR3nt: TGCAGCGTTGAAGACCAGTCTTCCTACGAGCAGTACTTC
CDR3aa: CSVEDQSSYEQYF

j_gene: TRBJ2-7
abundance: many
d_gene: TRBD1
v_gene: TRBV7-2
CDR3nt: TGTGCCAGCAGCTTAGGGGGGACAGGGCTGGAGGAGCAGTACTTC
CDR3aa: CASSLGGTGLEEQYF

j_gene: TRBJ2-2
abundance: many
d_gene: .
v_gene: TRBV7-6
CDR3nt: TGTGCCAGCAGCTTGGGCAGAGGTGGGGCCGGGGAGCTGTTTTTT
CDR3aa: CASSLGRGGAGELFF

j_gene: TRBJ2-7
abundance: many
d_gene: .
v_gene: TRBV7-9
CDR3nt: TGTGCCAGCAGCCCCCCTGACAAGTTCCTATACGAGCAGTACTTC
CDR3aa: CASSPPDKFLYEQYF

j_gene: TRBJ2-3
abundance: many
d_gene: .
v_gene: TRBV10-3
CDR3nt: TGTGCCATCAGTGGTGGAGTTGTCGGACTCACAGATACGCAGTATTTT
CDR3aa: CAISGGVVGLTDTQYF

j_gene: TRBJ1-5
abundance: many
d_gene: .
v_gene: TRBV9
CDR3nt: TGTGCCAGCAGCGTTGGGGACACCGATCAGCCCCAGCATTTT
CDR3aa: CASSVGDTDQPQHF

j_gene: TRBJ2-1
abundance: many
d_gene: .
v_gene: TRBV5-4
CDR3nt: TGTGCCAGCAGCACACCTCGCTCCTACAATGAGCAGTTCTTC
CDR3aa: CASSTPRSYNEQFF

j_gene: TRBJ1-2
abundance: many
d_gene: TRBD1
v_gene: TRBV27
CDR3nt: TGTGCCAGCAGTTTGTGGGGGACAGAAAATAACTATGGCTACACCTTC
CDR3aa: CASSLWGTENNYGYTF

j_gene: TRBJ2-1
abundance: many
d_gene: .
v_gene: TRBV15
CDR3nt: TGTGCCACCAGCAACTTTGGGTCGAGCTCCTACAATGAGCAGTTCTTC
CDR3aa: CATSNFGSSSYNEQFF

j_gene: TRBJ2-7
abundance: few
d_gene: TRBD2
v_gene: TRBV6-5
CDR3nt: TGTGCCAGCAGTAATGGACTAGCGGGGGCCTACGAGCAGTACTTC
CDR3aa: CASSNGLAGAYEQYF

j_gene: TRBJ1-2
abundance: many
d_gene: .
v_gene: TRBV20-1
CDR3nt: TGCAGTGCTAGAGATATCCGAGGGAAGTCAGTCTACTTTGGGGATGGCTACACCTTC
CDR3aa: CSARDIRGKSVYFGDGYTF

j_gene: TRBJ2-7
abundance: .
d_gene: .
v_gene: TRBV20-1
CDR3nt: TGCAGTGCTAACGCATTACAAGGGAGATCGGACGAGCAGTACTTC
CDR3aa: CSANALQGRSDEQYF

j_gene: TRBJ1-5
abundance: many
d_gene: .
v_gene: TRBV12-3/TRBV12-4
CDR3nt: TGTGCCAGCAGATTACAGGGATACAATCAGCCCCAGCATTTT
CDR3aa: CASRLQGYNQPQHF

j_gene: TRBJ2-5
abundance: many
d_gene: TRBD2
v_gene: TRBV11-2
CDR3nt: TGTGCCAGCAGCTTGGGACTAGCGGAGACCCAGTACTTC
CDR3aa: CASSLGLAETQYF

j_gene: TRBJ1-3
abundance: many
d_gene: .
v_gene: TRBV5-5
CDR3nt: TGTGCCAGCAGCTTGGAGGGTCTCCATAACTCTGGAAACACCATATATTTT
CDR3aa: CASSLEGLHNSGNTIYF

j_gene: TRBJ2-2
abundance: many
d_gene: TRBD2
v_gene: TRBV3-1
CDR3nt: TGTGCCAGCAGCCAGGGACTAGCGGGGGCCACGAACACCGGGGAGCTGTTTTTT
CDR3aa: CASSQGLAGATNTGELFF